One and the same sample provided the 12 T cell receptor beta chains below, sequenced in a study of T-cell reconstitution after alpha-beta-depleted transplantation in children. Researchers prepared the TCRbeta library using unique molecular identifiers, the study reports. TCRdb re-analysed the PCR reads in MiXCR, keeping a single row per CDR3 protein. The sample includes 400,000 to 500,000 distinct CDR3 sequences, approximately 10% of them seen just once. Source: PBMCs from the stem cell graft donor, taken from the stem cell graft. The receptors were sampled from a human donor who donated a stem cell graft to a child with acute myeloid leukemia.

The chain carries TRBV12-3 or TRBV12-4 and TRBJ1-3; weak D call: TRBD1 (6 bases). The CDR3 is 12 amino acids. V was trimmed by 3 bases and J by 10 bases, leaving 10 bases between them. This chain's CDR3 is CASSFDRRTIYF. CDR3 nucleotide sequence: TGTGCCAGCAGTTTTGACAGGAGGACCATATATTTT.

The chain has TRBV7-2 and TRBJ1-5; 10 bases match TRBD1. V was clipped by 6 bases and J by 0 bases; unmatched bases: 5. Germline V CDR1 and CDR2: SGHTA, FQGNSA. The CDR3 consists of 16 residues. The CDR3 region has the DNA TGTGCCAGCAGTGACAGGGGGCGCGGTAGCAATCAGCCCCAGCATTTT. Translating it yields CASSDRGRGSNQPQHF.

This clonotype was seen repeatedly, ten times or more. CDR3 nucleotide sequence: TGCAGCGTCCAGGACAGGGGAAGCTATGGCTACACCTTC. Translating gives CSVQDRGSYGYTF. The chain couples TRBV29-1 to TRBJ1-2; 9 bases line up with TRBD1. V gave up 6 bases and J gave up 4 bases; unmatched junction bases: 6. Germline V gene lookup returns CDR1 SQVTM and CDR2 ANQGSEA. The CDR3 spans 13 residues.

Only a few counts were recorded for this clonotype. This chain joins TRBV18 and TRBJ1-1; weak D call: TRBD1 (6 bases). In germline, CDR1 is KGHSH, CDR2 LQKENI. Trimming took off 2 bases at V and 7 bases at J, with 11 bases between the two ends. The CDR3 has 13 amino acids. The CDR3 region has the DNA TGTGCCAGCTCACCAGAACAGGGAGATGAAGCTTTCTTT. It translates to CASSPEQGDEAFF.

In nucleotides, the CDR3 is TGTGCCAGCAGCTCCTCGGGGGGGAACACAGATACGCAGTATTTT. This translates into CASSSSGGNTDTQYF. The rearrangement uses TRBV7-9 and TRBJ2-3, with TRBD2 matching 8 bases. This CDR3 has 15 residues. Per the germline V gene, CDR1 is SEHNR and CDR2 is FQNEAQ (reference sequence). Losses at the gene ends were 4 bases for V and 2 bases for J; bases not matched to a gene: 5.

There are a few counts of this clonotype. The chain employs TRBV18 and TRBJ2-1; possible D gene TRBD1, 5 bases. The V gene lost 0 bases and the J gene lost 6 bases, with 12 bases spanning the gap. The germline CDR1 and CDR2 sequences are KGHSH and LQKENI. The CDR3 is 15 residues long. The CDR3 coding sequence is TGTGCCAGCTCACCACCCCATGACAGAAGCAATGAGCAGTTCTTC. Amino acid sequence: CASSPPHDRSNEQFF.

This clonotype was detected only a few times. V is TRBV7-9 and J is TRBJ1-1; 7 nucleotides agree with TRBD1. Germline V gene lookup returns CDR1 SEHNR and CDR2 FQNEAQ (reference sequence). V trimming: 5 bases; J trimming: 1 base; junction bases outside the gene matches: 4. There are 14 residues in the CDR3. Here the CDR3 DNA reads TGTGCCAGCAGCAACACAGGGGCGAACACTGAAGCTTTCTTT. Amino acid sequence: CASSNTGANTEAFF.

The chain is built from TRBV6-5 and TRBJ2-3; D is undetermined. Trimming cost V 1 base and J 6 bases, with 11 bases left between them. This CDR3 region has 14 residues. CDR1 MNHEY and CDR2 SVGAGI come from the germline V gene. The CDR3 sequence is CASSYLLPQDTQYF. The CDR3 bases are TGTGCCAGCAGTTACTTACTACCGCAGGATACGCAGTATTTT.

CDR3 sequence reads: CASRSHGGGSYEQYF. As DNA, the CDR3 is TGTGCCAGCAGGTCGCACGGGGGCGGTTCTTACGAGCAGTACTTC. The rearrangement links TRBV6-2 or TRBV6-3 to TRBJ2-7; D could derive from TRBD1 or TRBD2 (6 bases each). Germline CDR1 reads MNHEY; CDR2 reads SVGEGT. The CDR3 contains 15 residues. Trimming shortened V by 6 bases and J by 4 bases, and 19 bases separated the two germline ends.

The CDR3 spells CSAGGGGGHNYGYTF. The CDR3 bases are TGCAGCGCTGGCGGTGGTGGGGGTCACAACTATGGCTACACCTTC. This rearrangement joins TRBV29-1 to TRBJ1-2; D may be TRBD1 (5 bases). The CDR3 extends over 15 amino acids. The ends were cut back, 7 bases at V and 2 bases at J, with 20 bases in the middle. Germline V CDR1 and CDR2: SQVTM, ANQGSEA.

This clonotype showed up just a few times. This chain links TRBV5-1 with TRBJ2-2; TRBD2 agrees at 7 bases. In germline, CDR1 is SGHRS, CDR2 YFSETQ. The V and J ends lost 1 base and 3 bases, in that order; junction bases with no gene match: 3. The CDR3 is 15 amino acids. The CDR3 DNA follows: TGCGCCAGCAGCTTGTCTAGCGGACACACCGGGGAGCTGTTTTTT. Amino acids: CASSLSSGHTGELFF.

The sample holds a few counts of this clonotype. The J gene is TRBJ2-3, the V gene TRBV29-1; TRBD1 matches at 7 bases. Looked up from germline, CDR1 is SQVTM and CDR2 is ANQGSEA. The CDR3 spans 14 residues. V was clipped by 8 bases and J by 0 bases; unmatched bases: 8. The CDR3 sequence is CSIRQGTSTDTQYF. CDR3 in DNA: TGCAGCATAAGACAGGGAACTAGCACAGATACGCAGTATTTT.